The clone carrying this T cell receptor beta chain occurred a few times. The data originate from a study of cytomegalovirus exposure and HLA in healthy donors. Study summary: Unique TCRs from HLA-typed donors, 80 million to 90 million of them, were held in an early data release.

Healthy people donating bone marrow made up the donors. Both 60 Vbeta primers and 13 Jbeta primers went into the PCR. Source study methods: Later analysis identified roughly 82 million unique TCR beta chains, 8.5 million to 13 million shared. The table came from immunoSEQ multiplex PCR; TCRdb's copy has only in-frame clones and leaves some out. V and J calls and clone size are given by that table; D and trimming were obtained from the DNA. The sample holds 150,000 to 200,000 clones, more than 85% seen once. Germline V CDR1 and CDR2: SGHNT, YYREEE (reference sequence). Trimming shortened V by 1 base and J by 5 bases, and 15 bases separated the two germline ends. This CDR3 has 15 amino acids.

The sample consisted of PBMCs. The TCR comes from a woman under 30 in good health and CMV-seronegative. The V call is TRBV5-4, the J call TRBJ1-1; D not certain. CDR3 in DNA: TGTGCCAGCAGCTTGAGTTGGGGTAGAGGGACTGAAGCTTTCTTT. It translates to CASSLSWGRGTEAFF. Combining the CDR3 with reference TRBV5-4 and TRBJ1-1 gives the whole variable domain ETGVTQSPTHLIKTRGQQVTLRCSSQSGHNTVSWYQQALGQGPQFIFQYYREEENGRGNFPPRFSGLQFPNYSSELNVNALELDDSALYLCASSLSWGRGTEAFFGQGTRLTVV.